These 12 T cell receptor beta chains share one sample of origin, sequenced in a study of blood T cells in healthy people across ages. Next came a second PCR, run for roughly 7 to 12 cycles, which used a sample-barcoded 5' primer along with a J-beta primer mix. MiXCR was run by TCRdb on the 5' RACE reads, yielding one entry per CDR3 protein. The sample includes roughly 800,000 distinct CDR3 sequences, roughly 60% of them seen just once. Specimen: blood. The receptors derive from a young man in good health.

Notes on this clonotype: The junction shows a germline mismatch at one end, possibly a read error. The chain uses TRBV7-2 and TRBJ2-5, with 7 positions matching TRBD1. The CDR3 consists of 14 residues. Germline assignment: CDR1 SGHTA and CDR2 FQGNSA. The CDR3 bases are TGTGCCCGCAGCCCGACAGGGTTTCGAAAGACCCAGTACTTC. Protein: CARSPTGFRKTQYF. Full variable domain (outside the CDR3, taken from reference TRBV7-2 and TRBJ2-5): GAGVSQSPSNKVTEKGKDVELRCDPISGHTALYWYRQSLGQGLEFLIYFQGNSAPDKSGLPSDRFSAERTGGSVSTLTIQRTQQEDSAVYLCARSPTGFRKTQYFGPGTRLLVL.

This clonotype was detected a few times. The chain uses TRBV12-3 or TRBV12-4 and TRBJ2-5, with D possibly matching TRBD1 (6 bases). The CDR3 spans 13 residues. V shed 5 bases and J shed 2 bases, with 9 bases lying between them. CDR3 sequence: CASSQQGQETQYF. CDR3 DNA sequence: TGTGCCAGCAGTCAGCAGGGGCAAGAGACCCAGTACTTC.

This clonotype has a handful of counts. The gene calls are TRBV12-3 or TRBV12-4 and TRBJ2-3; D not certain. Trimming removed 1 base from V and 2 bases from J, with 7 bases in between. This CDR3 is built from 14 residues. The CDR3 loop is CASSLGTVTDTQYF. Written as DNA, the CDR3 is TGTGCCAGCAGTTTAGGAACAGTCACAGATACGCAGTATTTT.

J is TRBJ2-3 and V is TRBV5-1; no clear D gene. In germline, CDR1 is SGHRS, CDR2 YFSETQ. This CDR3 region has 14 residues. Trimming shortened V by 4 bases and J by 4 bases, and 13 bases separated the two germline ends. CDR3 bases: TGCGCCAGCAGCCTGGGTATGGCTGCAGATACGCAGTATTTT. Translating gives CASSLGMAADTQYF.

The chain uses TRBV20-1 and TRBJ2-7; D call uncertain. V was cut by 3 bases and J by 3 bases, with 6 bases left in between. The CDR3 is 11 residues long. Germline V lookup: CDR1 DFQATT, CDR2 SNEGSKA (reference sequence). The CDR3 coding sequence is TGCAGTGCTAGTGAGCTCTACGAGCAGTACTTC. Translation gives CSASELYEQYF.

Written as DNA, the CDR3 is TGTGCCAGCAGCTTGACTCGTGCTAGCACAGATACGCAGTATTTT. Protein: CASSLTRASTDTQYF. The chain is built from TRBV7-2 and TRBJ2-3, with D unresolved. This CDR3 contains 15 residues. Trimming removed 3 bases at V and 0 bases at J, with 10 bases between. Per the germline V gene, CDR1 is SGHTA and CDR2 is FQGNSA.

This chain joins TRBV29-1 and TRBJ1-2; possibly TRBD1 for D (6 bases). CDR1 and CDR2 from the germline V gene are SQVTM and ANQGSEA. The V gene lost 1 base and the J gene lost 4 bases, with 25 bases spanning the gap. This CDR3 is built from 18 residues. The CDR3 DNA follows: TGCAGCGTTGAAGCCTCCTCCTGGGGGGGCCAAGCCGGCTATGGCTACACCTTC. Encoded protein: CSVEASSWGGQAGYGYTF.

This chain connects TRBV7-6 to TRBJ1-4; tentatively, D is TRBD1 (6 bases). Germline CDR1 reads SGHVS; CDR2 reads FNYEAQ. V was trimmed by 5 bases and J by 8 bases, leaving 18 bases between them. This CDR3 has 15 residues. The CDR3 loop is CASSNREGENEKLFF. The CDR3 DNA sequence: TGTGCCAGCAGCAACAGGGAGGGGGAGAACGAAAAACTGTTTTTT.

The chain joins TRBV18 to TRBJ2-5, with 7 bases matching TRBD1. Germline CDR1 reads KGHSH; CDR2 reads LQKENI. Trimming at V came to 4 bases and at J to 5 bases, leaving 10 bases not matched to a gene. The CDR3 is 15 amino acids. The CDR3 DNA reads TGTGCCAGCTCACAACAGGGGCCGCCAGGGGAGACCCAGTACTTC. Its protein product is CASSQQGPPGETQYF.

This clonotype occurred a few times. The chain is built from TRBV7-2 and TRBJ2-7; TRBD2 matches 9 bases. This CDR3 has 14 amino acids. The germline CDR1 and CDR2 sequences are SGHTA and FQGNSA. The trim removed 4 bases at V and 6 bases at J, leaving 7 bases unmatched. The CDR3 bases are TGTGCCAGCAGCTATTTAGCGGGGGTGGGCGAGCAGTACTTC. As protein: CASSYLAGVGEQYF. Based on the CDR3 plus reference TRBV7-2 and TRBJ2-7, the full variable domain is GAGVSQSPSNKVTEKGKDVELRCDPISGHTALYWYRQSLGQGLEFLIYFQGNSAPDKSGLPSDRFSAERTGGSVSTLTIQRTQQEDSAVYLCASSYLAGVGEQYFGPGTRLTVT.

This clonotype came up many times. The V and J genes are TRBV20-1 and TRBJ1-2, with D unresolved. Per germline, CDR1 DFQATT and CDR2 SNEGSKA (reference sequence). CDR3 length: 12 amino acids. The V and J ends lost 3 bases and 2 bases respectively, with 7 bases between them. The CDR3, as DNA: TGCAGTGCTAGTCTAGCGAACTATGGCTACACCTTC. Amino acid sequence: CSASLANYGYTF.

The CDR3 spells CSTSLSSYNEQFF. The CDR3 coding sequence is TGCAGCACCAGTTTAAGCTCCTACAATGAGCAGTTCTTC. This rearrangement joins TRBV29-1 to TRBJ2-1; D gene uncertain. CDR1 is SQVTM and CDR2 is ANQGSEA in the germline V gene. CDR3 length equals 13 residues. Trimming removed 8 bases at V and 0 bases at J, with 11 bases between.